These 29 T cell receptor beta chains were all obtained from the same sample, sequenced in a study of T-cell reconstitution after alpha-beta-depleted transplantation in children. The library targeted TCRbeta and was prepared with unique molecular identifiers. TCRdb fed the PCR reads into MiXCR, producing one record per CDR3 protein. The sample records some 600,000 distinct CDR3 sequences, about 15% being singletons. The sample in question was PBMCs from the stem cell graft donor, obtained from the stem cell graft. These receptors all stem from a human donor who donated a stem cell graft to a child with acute myeloid leukemia.

The chain has TRBV5-2 and TRBJ2-1; the tabulated D call, TRBD2, remains unverified against the DNA. TRBV5-2 is a listed pseudogene. This CDR3 comprises 21 residues. Here the CDR3 DNA reads TGTGCCAGCCAGAGGCTCACCGGGACTAGCGGGGGGGTGAGCTCCTACAATGAGCAGTTCTTC. Its protein is CASQRLTGTSGGVSSYNEQFF.

Ten or more counts support this clonotype. The V gene is TRBV20-1, the J gene TRBJ2-7; 7 nucleotides line up with TRBD2. Losses at the gene ends were 0 bases for V and 1 base for J; bases not matched to a gene: 9. Germline-derived CDR1 and CDR2 are DFQATT and SNEGSKA (reference sequence). This CDR3 contains 16 residues. The CDR3 DNA follows: TGCAGTGCTAGAGATCTCTTGACGGGGGGATCCTACGAGCAGTACTTC. This translates into CSARDLLTGGSYEQYF.

This clonotype was seen ten or more times. The chain joins TRBV12-3 or TRBV12-4 to TRBJ2-5; D uncertain. The V and J ends lost 3 bases and 4 bases respectively, with 12 bases between them. This CDR3 is 14 amino acids long. The CDR3 here is CASSFWKGIETQYF. DNA for the CDR3: TGTGCCAGCAGTTTTTGGAAAGGAATAGAGACCCAGTACTTC.

The sample holds many counts of this clonotype. The CDR3 coding sequence is TGTGCCAGCAGCGCAGGGTTTTCTAGGCACTACGAGCAGTACGTC. It yields the protein CASSAGFSRHYEQYV. V usage is TRBV7-2 and J usage is TRBJ2-7, with D perhaps TRBD1 (5 bases). Looked up from germline, CDR1 is SGHTA and CDR2 is FQGNSA. The CDR3 covers 15 residues. The V end was cut by 5 bases, the J end by 3 bases, with 17 bases between.

Many counts were recorded for this clonotype. The J gene is TRBJ2-5, the V gene TRBV20-1, with 7 bases aligning to TRBD2. CDR3 length: 12 residues. From germline, CDR1 is DFQATT and CDR2 SNEGSKA (reference sequence). Germline trimming cut 6 bases from V and 6 bases from J; bases unmatched to any gene: 7. CDR3 bases: TGCAGTGCAATTGGCGGGGGTAAGACCCAGTACTTC. Translation: CSAIGGGKTQYF.

Only a few counts were recorded for this clonotype. The CDR3 nucleotides are TGCAGTGCCTGGGGGACAGGGGCTGGAGGCACAGATACGCAGTATTTT. Its protein product is CSAWGTGAGGTDTQYF. V gene TRBV20-1 combines with J gene TRBJ2-3; 10 bases are a match to TRBD1. The CDR3 contains 16 residues. Germline V gene sequence: CDR1 DFQATT, CDR2 SNEGSKA (reference sequence). Trimming at V came to 6 bases and at J to 1 base, leaving 10 bases not matched to a gene.

This clonotype appeared a few times. The chain is built from TRBV7-8 and TRBJ1-1, with 10 bases lining up with TRBD1. Germline V gene lookup returns CDR1 SGHVS and CDR2 FQNEAQ. J lost 7 bases, V lost 2 bases, and 7 bases had no gene match. The CDR3 is 15 amino acids. The CDR3 protein is CASSLSRQGAVEAFF. CDR3 sequence (DNA): TGTGCCAGCAGCTTAAGCCGACAGGGGGCGGTTGAAGCTTTCTTT.

The genes are TRBV21-1 and TRBJ2-7; the table's D call, TRBD1, has no DNA check behind it. TRBV21-1 is given as a pseudogene. This CDR3 contains 14 residues. CDR3 bases: TGTGCCAGGCCCCTTCGAGCAGCAACCTACGAGCAGTACGTC. Residues: CARPLRAATYEQYV.

This clonotype was recorded many times. The chain is built from TRBV29-1 and TRBJ2-1; possibly TRBD1 or TRBD2 for D (6 bases each). Trimming cost V 1 base and J 5 bases, with 15 bases left between them. Per the germline V gene, CDR1 is SQVTM and CDR2 is ANQGSEA. The CDR3 is made up of 15 amino acids. Here the CDR3 DNA reads TGCAGCGTTGAAGGATTGGGGGGCTTCAACAATGAGCAGTTCTTC. Protein: CSVEGLGGFNNEQFF.

This clonotype was observed a few times. The CDR3 here is CASSPVWGGEQYV. For the CDR3, the DNA is TGTGCCAGCAGCCCAGTTTGGGGTGGCGAGCAGTACGTC. The chain is built from TRBV12-3 or TRBV12-4 and TRBJ2-7; no firm D call. V lost 6 bases and J 6 bases, leaving 15 bases between the germline ends. The CDR3 sequence is 13 residues long.

This clonotype was detected ten times or more. The J gene is TRBJ1-4, the V gene TRBV4-2; D remains ambiguous. CDR3 size: 13 residues. V lost 0 bases to trimming and J lost 3 bases, with 2 bases between them. The germline gives CDR1 LGHNA, CDR2 YNFKEQ. The CDR3 sequence is CASSQEPNEKLFF. The CDR3 nucleotides are TGTGCCAGCAGCCAAGAGCCTAATGAAAAACTGTTTTTT.

This clonotype occurred many times. The V call is TRBV7-2, the J call TRBJ2-1; D perhaps matches TRBD2 (6 bases). Germline CDR1 SGHTA, CDR2 FQGNSA. This CDR3 is 13 amino acids long. Trimming pared 3 bases from V and 9 bases from J, leaving 12 bases between. CDR3 amino acids: CASSFAGPPEQFF. CDR3 nucleotide sequence: TGTGCCAGCAGCTTTGCGGGACCGCCTGAGCAGTTCTTC.

This clonotype came up a few times. The chain recombines TRBV5-1 with TRBJ2-2; TRBD1 matches 7 bases. Germline CDR1 is SGHRS and CDR2 is YFSETQ. After removal of 4 bases from V and 7 bases from J, the junction contained 4 bases not matched to a gene. CDR3 size: 13 residues. The CDR3 sequence is CASSIQGVGELFF. For the CDR3, the DNA is TGCGCCAGCAGCATTCAGGGGGTCGGGGAGCTGTTTTTT.

A few counts support this clonotype. The genes are TRBV5-1 and TRBJ2-6, with TRBD2 identical over 7 bases. The V segment lost 2 bases and the J segment 0 bases; nucleotides outside the gene matches: 8. Germline CDR1 SGHRS, CDR2 YFSETQ. This CDR3 is built from 18 residues. The CDR3 region is CASSLGAGRISGANVLTF. CDR3 DNA sequence: TGCGCCAGCAGCTTAGGAGCGGGGAGGATCTCTGGGGCCAACGTCCTGACTTTC.

This clonotype has a count of ten or more. The chain joins TRBV20-1 to TRBJ2-4; TRBD2 agrees at 8 bases. CDR1 DFQATT and CDR2 SNEGSKA come from the germline V gene (reference sequence). This CDR3 spans 15 amino acids. V shed 0 bases and J 6 bases; nucleotides not matched to a gene: 7. The DNA for the CDR3 is TGCAGTGCTAGAGAAGGCGGGGGGTCTCTAAACATTCAGTACTTC. Its translation is CSAREGGGSLNIQYF.

In its sample, this clonotype was seen many times. This rearrangement joins TRBV20-1 to TRBJ1-5, with D possibly TRBD1 on 6 matching bases. Trimming shortened V by 6 bases and J by 6 bases, and 18 bases separated the two germline ends. Germline-derived CDR1 and CDR2 are DFQATT and SNEGSKA (reference sequence). The length of the CDR3 is 14 residues. CDR3 coding DNA: TGCAGTGCGATAGACAAGGGGGGTTCTCAGCCCCAGCATTTT. Translation gives CSAIDKGGSQPQHF.

As for this clonotype: A junction end diverges from the germline sequence, so it may reflect a read error. The rearrangement links TRBV24-1 to TRBJ2-1, with 8 bases matching TRBD2. Per germline, CDR1 KGHDR and CDR2 SFDVKD. CDR3 length: 12 amino acids. DNA for the CDR3: TGTGCCTCGGGGGGGAGTTACAATGAGCAGCTCTTC. Its translation is CASGGSYNEQLF.

The chain links TRBV12-3 or TRBV12-4 to TRBJ1-2; TRBD1 might be the D (5 bases). Trimming took 11 bases from V and 0 from J, leaving 10 bases between them. The CDR3 has 12 amino acids. The CDR3: CASGGANYGYTF. The DNA for the CDR3 is TGTGCCTCGGGGGGAGCTAACTATGGCTACACCTTC.

The sample holds a few counts of this clonotype. The V and J genes are TRBV7-9 and TRBJ2-3; tentatively, D is TRBD2 (6 bases). CDR1 is SEHNR, CDR2 FQNEAQ, per germline (reference sequence). Trimming removed 11 bases at V and 2 bases at J, with 14 bases between. The CDR3 length is 13 residues. CDR3 in amino acids: CAAPGLNTDTQYF. The CDR3 DNA reads TGTGCCGCTCCGGGACTCAACACAGATACGCAGTATTTT.

This clonotype has at least ten counts. The CDR3 DNA reads TGTGCCAGCAGCCGGACCGGGACAGGGGATGTTGAAAAACTGTTTTTT. Translating it yields CASSRTGTGDVEKLFF. J is TRBJ1-4 and V is TRBV5-5; 10 bases are a match to TRBD1. CDR1 is SGHKS and CDR2 is YYEKEE in the germline V gene (reference sequence). The junction had 10 bases not matched to a gene; V was cut back by 4 bases and J by 7 bases. The CDR3 runs 16 residues.

The chain combines TRBV7-2 with TRBJ2-2; D tentatively reads TRBD1 or TRBD2 (6 bases each). Per germline, CDR1 SGHTA and CDR2 FQGNSA. The CDR3 loop spans 16 amino acids. Trimming removed 1 base at V and 3 bases at J, with 12 bases between. The CDR3 protein is CASSLDGGPYTGELFF. DNA for the CDR3: TGTGCCAGCAGCTTAGACGGGGGCCCTTACACCGGGGAGCTGTTTTTT.

This clonotype showed up many times. The V and J genes are TRBV20-1 and TRBJ1-6; the D gene is possibly TRBD1 (5 bases). Germline V CDR1 and CDR2: DFQATT, SNEGSKA (reference sequence). This CDR3 comprises 14 residues. V was cut by 0 bases and J by 6 bases, with 9 bases left in between. CDR3 amino acids: CSARDHGGNSPLHF. In DNA form, the CDR3 reads TGCAGTGCTAGAGATCACGGGGGTAATTCACCCCTCCACTTT.

This clonotype was seen at least ten times. The chain carries TRBV7-2 and TRBJ1-5, with 7 bases lining up with TRBD1. From germline, CDR1 is SGHTA and CDR2 FQGNSA. The CDR3 runs to 14 residues. V dropped 5 bases and J dropped 2; count of bases not matched to a gene: 3. This CDR3 is CASSEQGRNQPQHF. The CDR3 nucleotides read TGTGCCAGCAGCGAACAGGGGCGCAATCAGCCCCAGCATTTT. The entire variable domain, with the rest obtained from reference TRBV7-2 and TRBJ1-5, is as follows: GAGVSQSPSNKVTEKGKDVELRCDPISGHTALYWYRQSLGQGLEFLIYFQGNSAPDKSGLPSDRFSAERTGGSVSTLTIQRTQQEDSAVYLCASSEQGRNQPQHFGDGTRLSIL.

This clonotype was recorded at least ten times. This chain links TRBV5-5 with TRBJ2-1, with a possible D match to TRBD1 (6 bases). This CDR3 is built from 14 residues. Trimming shortened V by 3 bases and J by 1 base, and 8 bases separated the two germline ends. Germline loops: CDR1 SGHKS, CDR2 YYEKEE (reference sequence). This chain's CDR3 is CASSYGQSYNEQFF. CDR3 nucleotides: TGTGCCAGCAGCTACGGACAGTCCTACAATGAGCAGTTCTTC. The whole variable domain, filled in from reference TRBV5-5 and TRBJ2-1, reads DAGVTQSPTHLIKTRGQQVTLRCSPISGHKSVSWYQQVLGQGPQFIFQYYEKEERGRGNFPDRFSARQFPNYSSELNVNALLLGDSALYLCASSYGQSYNEQFFGPGTRLTVL.

This clonotype was counted ten times or more. This rearrangement joins TRBV25-1 to TRBJ2-7; D not resolved. CDR3 length equals 14 residues. Germline CDR1 is MGHDK and CDR2 is SYGVNS. Trimming stripped 4 bases from V and 3 bases from J, with 13 bases between. CDR3 nucleotide sequence: TGTGCCAGCAGTGTGGATGGTTTCAGCTACGAGCAGTACTTC. It specifies CASSVDGFSYEQYF.

This clonotype showed up just once. The V gene is TRBV24-1, the J gene TRBJ2-1, with 9 bases identical to TRBD2. Unmatched junction bases numbered 7, after V lost 0 bases and J lost 8 bases. CDR3 length: 16 amino acids. The germline gives CDR1 KGHDR, CDR2 SFDVKD. The CDR3 here is CATSDLGAGGLYEQFF. The CDR3 DNA is TGTGCCACCAGTGATTTGGGGGCGGGGGGGCTGTATGAGCAGTTCTTC.

The chain uses TRBV24-1 and TRBJ2-2, with D perhaps matching TRBD1 (6 bases). This CDR3 is built from 13 residues. CDR1 and CDR2 (germline): KGHDR, SFDVKD. Trimming shortened V by 8 bases and J by 1 base, and 7 bases separated the two germline ends. Here the CDR3 DNA reads TGTGCCACCACGGACAGGAACACCGGGGAGCTGTTTTTT. Amino acids: CATTDRNTGELFF.

This clonotype was recorded at least ten times. The chain has TRBV14 and TRBJ2-7; 8 bases match TRBD1. Germline-derived CDR1 and CDR2 are SGHDN and FVKESK. This CDR3 is 13 amino acids long. Germline trimming cut 3 bases from V and 5 bases from J; bases unmatched to any gene: 3. CDR3 amino acids: CASSQGQAHEQYF. The CDR3 DNA reads TGTGCCAGCAGCCAGGGACAGGCACACGAGCAGTACTTC.

At least ten counts were recorded for this clonotype. The V gene is TRBV20-1, the J gene TRBJ1-2; a weak D match, TRBD1 (6 bases). Per the germline V gene, CDR1 is DFQATT and CDR2 is SNEGSKA (reference sequence). V gave up 6 bases and J gave up 2 bases, with 16 bases separating them. The CDR3 contains 14 residues. DNA of the CDR3: TGCAGTGCCCCGGGGGGCGGGTCCAACTATGGCTACACCTTC. Translation gives CSAPGGGSNYGYTF.